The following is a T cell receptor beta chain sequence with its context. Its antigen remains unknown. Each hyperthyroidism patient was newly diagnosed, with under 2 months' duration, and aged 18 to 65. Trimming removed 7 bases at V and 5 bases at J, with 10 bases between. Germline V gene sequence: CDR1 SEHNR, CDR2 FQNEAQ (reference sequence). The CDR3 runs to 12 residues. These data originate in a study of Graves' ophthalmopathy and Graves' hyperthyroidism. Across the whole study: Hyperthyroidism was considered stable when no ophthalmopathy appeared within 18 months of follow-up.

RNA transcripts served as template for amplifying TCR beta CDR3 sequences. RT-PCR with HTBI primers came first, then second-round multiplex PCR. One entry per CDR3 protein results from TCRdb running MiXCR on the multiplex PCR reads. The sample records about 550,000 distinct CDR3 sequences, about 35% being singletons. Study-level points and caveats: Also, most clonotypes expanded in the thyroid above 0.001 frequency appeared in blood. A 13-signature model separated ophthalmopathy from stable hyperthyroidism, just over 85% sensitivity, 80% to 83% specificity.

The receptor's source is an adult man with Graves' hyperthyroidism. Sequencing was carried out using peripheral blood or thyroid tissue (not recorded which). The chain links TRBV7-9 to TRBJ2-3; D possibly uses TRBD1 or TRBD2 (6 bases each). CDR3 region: CASTEGGDTQYF. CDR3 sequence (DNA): TGTGCCAGCACCGAGGGGGGAGATACGCAGTATTTT.